A single sample gave rise to the 20 T cell receptor beta chains below, sequenced in a study of OX40 agonist ivuxolimab in advanced cancers. Sequencing used immunoSEQ multiplex PCR; TCRdb keeps in-frame clones, though not all of them. The data hold 19,000 or so clones, with approximately 73% observed a single time. Specimen: CD4+ or CD8+ T cells sorted from blood, collected in a trial of the OX40 agonist ivuxolimab. All receptors come from an adult with an advanced solid tumor such as melanoma, head and neck, liver or kidney cancer.

V and J are TRBV4-1 and TRBJ2-7, with D possibly TRBD1 on 5 matching bases. The CDR3 is 13 residues long. The germline V gene has CDR1 MGHRA and CDR2 YSYEKL. Trimming pared 2 bases from V and 0 bases from J, leaving 5 bases between. CDR3 sequence reads: CASSQTGSYEQYF. CDR3 DNA sequence: TGCGCCAGCAGCCAAACAGGCTCCTACGAGCAGTACTTC.

This clone has only one observation. The chain combines TRBV5-1 with TRBJ2-7; maybe TRBD1 (6 bases). V lost 1 base, J lost 2 bases, and 13 bases lay in between. The germline V gene encodes CDR1 SGHRS and CDR2 YFSETQ. The CDR3 loop spans 15 amino acids. CDR3 protein: CASSLNAGETYEQYF. The CDR3 DNA reads TGCGCCAGCAGCTTGAATGCAGGGGAGACCTACGAGCAGTACTTC.

As for this clone: A much larger clone lies a single base off, so this may be a read error. Other DNA sequences in this sample translate to the same CDR3. This sequence joins TRBV6-4 and TRBJ2-1, with D hard to call. The CDR3 extends over 14 amino acids. V gave up 5 bases and J gave up 1 base, with 9 bases separating them. Per germline, CDR1 MRHNA and CDR2 SNTAGT. The CDR3: CASSRRESYNEQFF. The CDR3 bases are TGTGCCAGCAGTAGGCGAGAGTCCTACAATGAGCAGTTCTTC.

V gene TRBV27 combines with J gene TRBJ1-2; 11 nucleotides match TRBD1. With V trimmed by 6 bases and J by 7 bases, 7 bases remained unmatched. The CDR3 spans 14 residues. Germline values: CDR1 MNHEY, CDR2 SMNVEV (reference sequence). CDR3 in DNA: TGTGCCAGCAGCTACGGACAGGGGGCGATTGGCTACACCTTC. It translates to CASSYGQGAIGYTF.

This chain links TRBV7-9 with TRBJ1-1, with D maybe TRBD1 (5 bases). With 5 bases removed from V and 0 bases from J, the gap between germline ends came to 16 bases. Germline-derived CDR1 and CDR2 are SEHNR and FQNEAQ (reference sequence). The CDR3 extends over 16 amino acids. CDR3 in DNA: TGTGCCAGCAGCGTCGGGGGGATTCGGGTGAACACTGAAGCTTTCTTT. This encodes CASSVGGIRVNTEAFF.

The chain has TRBV4-3 and TRBJ1-2, with D tentatively TRBD1 (5 bases). This CDR3 is built from 12 residues. The germline V and J ends were trimmed by 6 bases and 0 bases, with 5 bases remaining between them. Germline V CDR1 and CDR2: LGHNA, YSLEER. The CDR3 protein is CASRGANYGYTF. The CDR3 nucleotides read TGCGCCAGCAGAGGGGCTAACTATGGCTACACCTTC.

The chain is built from TRBV30 and TRBJ2-5; no clear D gene. The germline gives CDR1 GTSNPN, CDR2 SVGIG (reference sequence). Deletions cut 4 bases from V and 5 bases from J, with 14 bases between. This CDR3 has 13 residues. This CDR3 is CAWNPTALETQYF. Here the CDR3 DNA reads TGTGCCTGGAACCCCACCGCCCTGGAGACCCAGTACTTC.

The chain uses TRBV7-2 and TRBJ2-1, with 8 bases that match TRBD1. The CDR3 consists of 17 residues. CDR1 SGHTA and CDR2 FQGNSA come from the germline V gene. V shed 4 bases, J shed 7 bases, and the junction held 15 bases outside the gene matches. CDR3 nucleotides: TGTGCCAGCAGCTCATGGGGAAGCAGGGGGCTCGGGAATGAGCAGTTCTTC. Encoded protein: CASSSWGSRGLGNEQFF. Complete variable domain (other parts from reference TRBV7-2 and TRBJ2-1): GAGVSQSPSNKVTEKGKDVELRCDPISGHTALYWYRQSLGQGLEFLIYFQGNSAPDKSGLPSDRFSAERTGGSVSTLTIQRTQQEDSAVYLCASSSWGSRGLGNEQFFGPGTRLTVL.

V usage is TRBV14 and J usage is TRBJ2-5, with 11 bases that match TRBD1. The DNA end is a closer match to TRBJ2-7, so the J assignment may be wrong. Germline CDR1 is SGHDN and CDR2 is FVKESK. This CDR3 spans 14 amino acids. DNA of the CDR3: TGTGCCAGCCGCGGACAGGGGGCCCCCTACGAGCAGTACTTC. This encodes CASRGQGAPYEQYF.

In its sample, this clone was seen once. The CDR3 DNA sequence: TGTGCCAGCAGCTTATGGGCAGAGAGCGCGCGTGGCTACACCTTC. It specifies CASSLWAESARGYTF. V gene TRBV7-8 combines with J gene TRBJ1-2, with no clear D. V was cut by 2 bases and J by 7 bases, with 17 bases left in between. The length of the CDR3 is 15 residues. Germline CDR1 is SGHVS and CDR2 is FQNEAQ.

The chain couples TRBV7-9 to TRBJ2-3, with TRBD2 as a possible D gene (6 bases). The germline V gene has CDR1 SEHNR and CDR2 FQNEAQ (reference sequence). The CDR3 consists of 15 residues. Deletions cut 3 bases from V and 5 bases from J, with 15 bases between. CDR3 in amino acids: CASSLPPGVGDTQYF. The CDR3, as DNA: TGTGCCAGCAGCTTGCCCCCGGGAGTTGGAGATACGCAGTATTTT. Full variable domain (missing parts from reference TRBV7-9 and TRBJ2-3): DTGVSQNPRHKITKRGQNVTFRCDPISEHNRLYWYRQTLGQGPEFLTYFQNEAQLEKSRLLSDRFSAERPKGSFSTLEIQRTEQGDSAMYLCASSLPPGVGDTQYFGPGTRLTVL.

The V and J genes are TRBV5-8 and TRBJ1-3; possible D gene TRBD1, 5 bases. Germline CDR1 is SGHTS and CDR2 is YDEGEE. The CDR3 extends over 14 amino acids. Trimming cost V 5 bases and J 0 bases, with 9 bases left between them. This CDR3 reads CASSYGTSGNTIYF. The CDR3 DNA reads TGTGCCAGCAGTTATGGGACCTCTGGAAACACCATATATTTT.

This clone has a handful of counts. This chain connects TRBV11-2 to TRBJ2-3, with 9 nucleotides matching TRBD2. The CDR3 runs 19 residues. The germline CDR1 and CDR2 sequences are SGHAT and FQNNGV. The V segment lost 5 bases and the J segment 0 bases; nucleotides outside the gene matches: 15. The CDR3 loop is CASSPQAGGFVSSTDTQYF. CDR3 coding DNA: TGTGCCAGCAGCCCCCAAGCGGGAGGCTTCGTTTCAAGCACAGATACGCAGTATTTT.

The chain combines TRBV6-5 with TRBJ1-1; TRBD1 aligns across 10 bases. Trimming removed 3 bases from V and 5 bases from J; junction bases left unmatched: 3. Germline loops: CDR1 MNHEY, CDR2 SVGAGI. The CDR3 runs 14 residues. The CDR3 DNA sequence: TGTGCCAGCAGTTATAGGACAGGGGGAACTGAAGCTTTCTTT. This codes for CASSYRTGGTEAFF.

The rearrangement links TRBV19 to TRBJ2-5, with unresolved D. The germline CDR1 and CDR2 sequences are LNHDA and SQIVND (reference sequence). Trimming removed 3 bases from V and 5 bases from J, with 13 bases in between. The CDR3 loop spans 14 amino acids. CDR3 sequence reads: CASSMFETTETQYF. In DNA, the CDR3 is TGTGCCAGTAGTATGTTTGAGACGACGGAGACCCAGTACTTC.

V gene TRBV11-2 combines with J gene TRBJ2-5, with 14 bases fitting TRBD2. This CDR3 comprises 16 residues. V lost 6 bases, J lost 4 bases, and 7 bases stayed unmatched. Per the germline V gene, CDR1 is SGHAT and CDR2 is FQNNGV. The chain's CDR3 is CASRLIGTSGGETQYF. The CDR3 region has the DNA TGTGCCAGCAGGCTAATTGGGACTAGCGGGGGAGAGACCCAGTACTTC.

The J gene is TRBJ2-1, the V gene TRBV5-6; 7 nucleotides align to TRBD1. Losses at the gene ends were 4 bases for V and 13 bases for J; bases not matched to a gene: 5. This CDR3 region has 11 residues. Germline V CDR1 and CDR2: SGHDT, YYEEEE. The DNA of the CDR3 is TGTGCCAGCAGCATACAGGGGACACAGTTCTTC. Amino acid sequence: CASSIQGTQFF.

V is TRBV6-4 and J is TRBJ2-1; 7 nucleotides align to TRBD2. This CDR3 contains 14 residues. Germline loops: CDR1 MRHNA, CDR2 SNTAGT. Germline trimming cut 3 bases from V and 9 bases from J; bases unmatched to any gene: 8. The CDR3 loop reads CASSEIISGGEQFF. The DNA for the CDR3 is TGTGCCAGCAGTGAGATTATATCGGGGGGTGAGCAGTTCTTC.

V is TRBV7-9 and J is TRBJ2-6; the D is unclear. This CDR3 spans 17 amino acids. The V gene lost 1 base and the J gene lost 0 bases, with 10 bases spanning the gap. The V gene's germline CDR1 is SEHNR and CDR2 FQNEAQ (reference sequence). The CDR3 DNA sequence: TGTGCCAGCAGCTTAGTTGGGCGACCCTCTGGGGCCAACGTCCTGACTTTC. Translating it yields CASSLVGRPSGANVLTF.

The genes are TRBV19 and TRBJ2-7; TRBD1 might be the D (6 bases). Between the trimmed V and J ends, which lost 0 bases and 2 bases, there was a span of 11 bases. CDR3 length equals 15 residues. Germline assignment: CDR1 LNHDA and CDR2 SQIVND (reference sequence). CDR3 in amino acids: CASSIEPGVPYEQYF. CDR3 DNA sequence: TGTGCCAGTAGTATAGAACCAGGGGTCCCCTACGAGCAGTACTTC.